The source of this T cell receptor beta chain is a study of blood T cell repertoires in COVID-19. This clone was recorded a few times. Trimming removed 0 bases from V and 8 bases from J, with 9 bases in between. The CDR3 length is 14 residues. Per the germline V gene, CDR1 is SGHNT and CDR2 is YYREEE (reference sequence). Seattle's cohort entered during active infection and was followed longitudinally. This table comes from immunoSEQ multiplex PCR, and its TCRdb copy is limited to in-frame clones, with some not included. The sample yields fewer than 200,000 clones, under 85% seen once. This sequence joins TRBV5-4 and TRBJ1-6; D unresolved. The material sequenced was peripheral blood. The sequence was obtained from a woman between 65 and 79 years old with COVID-19, enrolled during active disease. CDR3 in DNA: TGTGCCAGCAGCTTGGACCCCCGCGATTCACCCCTCCACTTT. Translated, it gives CASSLDPRDSPLHF. Looking up the rest from reference TRBV5-4 and TRBJ1-6 gives the full variable domain: ETGVTQSPTHLIKTRGQQVTLRCSSQSGHNTVSWYQQALGQGPQFIFQYYREEENGRGNFPPRFSGLQFPNYSSELNVNALELDDSALYLCASSLDPRDSPLHFGNGTRLTVT.